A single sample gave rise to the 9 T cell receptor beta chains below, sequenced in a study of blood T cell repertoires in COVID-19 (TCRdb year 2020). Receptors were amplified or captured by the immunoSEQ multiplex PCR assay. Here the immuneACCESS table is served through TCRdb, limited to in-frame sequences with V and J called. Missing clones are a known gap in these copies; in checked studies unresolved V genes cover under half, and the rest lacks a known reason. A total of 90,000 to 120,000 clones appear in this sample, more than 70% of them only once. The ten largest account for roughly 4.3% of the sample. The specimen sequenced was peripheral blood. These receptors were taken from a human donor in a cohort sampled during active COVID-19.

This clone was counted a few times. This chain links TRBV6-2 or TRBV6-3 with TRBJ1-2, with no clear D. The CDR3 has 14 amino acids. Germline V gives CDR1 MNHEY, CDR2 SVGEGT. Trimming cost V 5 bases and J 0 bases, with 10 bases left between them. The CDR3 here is CASSQTDPNYGYTF. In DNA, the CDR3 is TGTGCCAGCAGTCAAACAGATCCTAACTATGGCTACACCTTC.

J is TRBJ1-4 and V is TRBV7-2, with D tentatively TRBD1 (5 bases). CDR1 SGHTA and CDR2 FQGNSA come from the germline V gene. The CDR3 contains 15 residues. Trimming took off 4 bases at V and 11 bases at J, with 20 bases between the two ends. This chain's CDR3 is CASSSEGLLGVKLFF. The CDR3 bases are TGTGCCAGCAGCTCCGAGGGACTACTGGGTGTGAAACTGTTTTTT.

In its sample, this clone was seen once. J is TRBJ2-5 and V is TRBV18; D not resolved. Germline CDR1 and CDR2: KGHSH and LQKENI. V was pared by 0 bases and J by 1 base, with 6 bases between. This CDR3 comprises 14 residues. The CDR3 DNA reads TGTGCCAGCTCACCACCTGGCATCCAAGAGACCCAGTACTTC. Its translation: CASSPPGIQETQYF. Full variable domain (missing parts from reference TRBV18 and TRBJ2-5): NAGVMQNPRHLVRRRGQEARLRCSPMKGHSHVYWYRQLPEEGLKFMVYLQKENIIDESGMPKERFSAEFPKEGPSILRIQQVVRGDSAAYFCASSPPGIQETQYFGPGTRLLVL.

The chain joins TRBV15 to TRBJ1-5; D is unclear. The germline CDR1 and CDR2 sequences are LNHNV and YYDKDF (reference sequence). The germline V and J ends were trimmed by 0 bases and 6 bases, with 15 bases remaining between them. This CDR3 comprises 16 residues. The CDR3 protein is CATSRDLPASGQPQHF. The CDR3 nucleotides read TGTGCCACCAGCAGAGATCTGCCGGCTTCGGGTCAGCCCCAGCATTTT. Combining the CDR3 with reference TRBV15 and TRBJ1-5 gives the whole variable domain DAMVIQNPRYQVTQFGKPVTLSCSQTLNHNVMYWYQQKSSQAPKLLFHYYDKDFNNEADTPDNFQSRRPNTSFCFLDIRSPGLGDTAMYLCATSRDLPASGQPQHFGDGTRLSIL.

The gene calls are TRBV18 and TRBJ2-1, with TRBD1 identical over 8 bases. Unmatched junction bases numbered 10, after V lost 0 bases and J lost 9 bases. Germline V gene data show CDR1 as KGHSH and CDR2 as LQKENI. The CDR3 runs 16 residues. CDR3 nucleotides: TGTGCCAGCTCACCACCTGGACAGGGTCAAATCGGTGAGCAGTTCTTC. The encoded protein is CASSPPGQGQIGEQFF.

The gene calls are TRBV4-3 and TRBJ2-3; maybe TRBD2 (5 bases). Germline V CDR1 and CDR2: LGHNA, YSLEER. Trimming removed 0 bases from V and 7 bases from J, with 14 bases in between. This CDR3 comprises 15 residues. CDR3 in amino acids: CASSQELVTGNTQYF. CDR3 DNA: TGCGCCAGCAGCCAAGAACTAGTGACGGGAAATACGCAGTATTTT.

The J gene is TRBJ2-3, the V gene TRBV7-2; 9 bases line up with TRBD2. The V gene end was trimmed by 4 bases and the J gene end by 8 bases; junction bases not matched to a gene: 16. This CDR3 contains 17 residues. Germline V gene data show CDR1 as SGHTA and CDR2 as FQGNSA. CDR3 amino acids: CASSSLAGEALLGTQYF. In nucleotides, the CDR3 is TGTGCCAGCAGCTCTTTAGCGGGAGAAGCACTCCTAGGTACGCAGTATTTT.

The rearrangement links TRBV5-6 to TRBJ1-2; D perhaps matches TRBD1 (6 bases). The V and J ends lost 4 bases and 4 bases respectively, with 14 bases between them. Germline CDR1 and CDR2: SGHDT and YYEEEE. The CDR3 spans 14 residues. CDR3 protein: CASSPGGGAYGYTF. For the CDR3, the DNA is TGTGCCAGCAGCCCGGGAGGGGGGGCCTATGGCTACACCTTC.

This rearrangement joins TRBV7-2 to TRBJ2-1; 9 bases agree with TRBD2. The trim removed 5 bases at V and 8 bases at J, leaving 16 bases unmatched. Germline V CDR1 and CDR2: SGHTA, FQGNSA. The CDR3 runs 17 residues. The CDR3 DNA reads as TGTGCCAGCAGCCCGCCCCTGGGGCGGGAGGGCCTCGATGAGCAGTTCTTC. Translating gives CASSPPLGREGLDEQFF.